These 29 T cell receptor beta chains were all obtained from the same sample, sequenced in a study of blood T cell repertoires in COVID-19 (dated by TCRdb to the early 2020s). Libraries were built with the immunoSEQ multiplex PCR assay. Here the immuneACCESS table is served through TCRdb, limited to in-frame sequences with V and J called. Missing clones are a known gap in these copies; in checked studies unresolved V genes cover under half, and the rest lacks a known reason. The sample contains approximately 260,000 clones, more than 70% of them found a single time. The ten largest make up 1.2% of the sample. Specimen: PBMCs or T cells enriched from blood (not recorded which). Receptor source: a middle-aged woman with acute COVID-19.

The CDR3 spells CASSFRILAGVGQNIQYF. In DNA form, the CDR3 reads TGTGCCAGCAGCTTCCGCATACTAGCGGGAGTGGGTCAAAACATTCAGTACTTC. V gene TRBV11-2 combines with J gene TRBJ2-4; 11 bases are a match to TRBD2. After removal of 3 bases from V and 5 bases from J, the junction contained 12 bases not matched to a gene. CDR1 SGHAT and CDR2 FQNNGV come from the germline V gene. The CDR3 spans 18 residues.

The table lists this clone with a few counts. The rearrangement links TRBV15 to TRBJ2-7; perhaps TRBD1 as D (6 bases). The V and J ends lost 5 bases and 2 bases respectively, with 13 bases between them. This CDR3 contains 14 residues. CDR1 is LNHNV, CDR2 YYDKDF, per germline (reference sequence). The DNA of the CDR3 is TGTGCCACCAGCCGAGGACAGCCTACCTACGAGCAGTACTTC. As protein: CATSRGQPTYEQYF.

This clone was seen only a few times. The chain carries TRBV19 and TRBJ1-2, with D perhaps TRBD1 (6 bases). V was pared by 5 bases and J by 7 bases, with 20 bases between. This CDR3 has 15 residues. Germline-derived CDR1 and CDR2 are LNHDA and SQIVND (reference sequence). The CDR3 protein is CASSRGALGRGGYTF. DNA for the CDR3: TGTGCCAGTAGTCGGGGGGCCCTTGGACGTGGTGGCTACACCTTC.

The chain uses TRBV29-1 and TRBJ1-2; the match to TRBD1 covers 10 bases. V dropped 7 bases and J dropped 4; count of bases not matched to a gene: 12. The CDR3 totals 15 residues. Per germline, CDR1 SQVTM and CDR2 ANQGSEA. CDR3 residues: CSAEVRQGASYGYTF. Written as DNA, the CDR3 is TGCAGCGCAGAGGTGAGACAGGGGGCTAGCTATGGCTACACCTTC.

The chain combines TRBV18 with TRBJ2-3, with 11 bases matching TRBD2. This CDR3 has 18 residues. Germline CDR1 KGHSH, CDR2 LQKENI. Trimming took 5 bases from V and 0 from J; bases not matched to a gene: 10. The CDR3 protein is CASSSLAGGTSSTDTQYF. Here the CDR3 DNA reads TGTGCCAGCTCATCTCTAGCGGGAGGTACTTCTAGCACAGATACGCAGTATTTT.

The chain combines TRBV5-4 with TRBJ1-6; D is possibly TRBD1 (6 bases). The V and J ends lost 2 bases and 6 bases respectively, with 12 bases between them. This CDR3 has 15 amino acids. Germline V gene data show CDR1 as SGHNT and CDR2 as YYREEE (reference sequence). The CDR3 nucleotides are TGTGCCAGCAGCTTCCAGGGGAGAACTAATTCACCCCTCCACTTT. Encoded protein: CASSFQGRTNSPLHF. The full variable domain, in which reference TRBV5-4 and TRBJ1-6 provide the parts outside the CDR3, is ETGVTQSPTHLIKTRGQQVTLRCSSQSGHNTVSWYQQALGQGPQFIFQYYREEENGRGNFPPRFSGLQFPNYSSELNVNALELDDSALYLCASSFQGRTNSPLHFGNGTRLTVT.

The chain uses TRBV11-3 and TRBJ2-2, with 8 bases aligning to TRBD2. The ends lost 6 bases at V and 7 bases at J; junction bases unmatched: 7. The length of the CDR3 is 14 residues. Per germline, CDR1 SGHNT and CDR2 YENEEA. DNA for the CDR3: TGTGCCAGCAGATCCAATAGCGGGATCGGGGAGCTGTTTTTT. It translates to CASRSNSGIGELFF.

V usage is TRBV19 and J usage is TRBJ1-5, with D uncertain. This CDR3 has 13 amino acids. V was shortened by 6 bases and J by 0 bases, with 6 bases between the two germline ends. Germline V CDR1 and CDR2: LNHDA, SQIVND (reference sequence). The CDR3 region has the DNA TGTGCCAGTAGAACGAGTAGCAATCAGCCCCAGCATTTT. This encodes CASRTSSNQPQHF.

J is TRBJ2-3 and V is TRBV2; 10 positions agree with TRBD2. V shed 6 bases, J shed 1 base, and the junction held 7 bases outside the gene matches. Germline CDR1 is SNHLY and CDR2 is FYNNEI. There are 16 residues in the CDR3. The CDR3 reads CASSDASGSGTDTQYF. CDR3 bases: TGTGCCAGCAGCGATGCTAGCGGGAGTGGCACAGATACGCAGTATTTT.

The genes are TRBV28 and TRBJ1-1; D may be TRBD1 (5 bases). The CDR3 spans 15 residues. CDR1 is MDHEN, CDR2 SYDVKM, per germline. Trimming removed 2 bases at V and 0 bases at J, with 10 bases between. The CDR3 DNA reads as TGTGCCAGCAGTTTAGCGACAGCCATGAACACTGAAGCTTTCTTT. Its protein is CASSLATAMNTEAFF.

The DNA for the CDR3 is TGTGCCAGCAGCCCTAGCGGGAGGGCCGACGAGCAGTACGTC. This translates into CASSPSGRADEQYV. This chain uses TRBV3-1 (or the pseudogene TRBV3-2) with TRBJ2-7, with 12 bases matching TRBD2. V shed 4 bases and J 5 bases; nucleotides not matched to a gene: 3. CDR1 is LGHDT and CDR2 is YNNKEL in the germline V gene (reference sequence). The CDR3 length is 14 residues.

The V call is TRBV11-2, the J call TRBJ1-6; D call uncertain. Germline V gene sequence: CDR1 SGHAT, CDR2 FQNNGV. V lost 1 base and J lost 7, with 8 bases in between. CDR3 length equals 14 residues. CDR3 nucleotide sequence: TGTGCCAGCAGCTTAGTAACAGTAAATTCACCCCTCCACTTT. Residues: CASSLVTVNSPLHF.

V is TRBV6-5 and J is TRBJ1-2, with a possible D match to TRBD1 (5 bases). This CDR3 has 13 amino acids. Between the trimmed V and J ends, which lost 11 bases and 2 bases, there was a span of 15 bases. CDR1 and CDR2 from the germline V gene are MNHEY and SVGAGI. For the CDR3, the DNA is TGTGCCTCCCAGACAGCCACAAACTATGGCTACACCTTC. The encoded protein is CASQTATNYGYTF.

The chain combines TRBV2 with TRBJ1-1, with D unclear. The V gene lost 7 bases and the J gene lost 3 bases, with 12 bases spanning the gap. This CDR3 has 13 amino acids. Germline CDR1 and CDR2: SNHLY and FYNNEI. As DNA, the CDR3 is TGTGCCAGCAACTGGGAGGAGTACACTGAAGCTTTCTTT. The encoded protein is CASNWEEYTEAFF.

The genes are TRBV11-2 and TRBJ2-7; weak D call: TRBD1 (5 bases). The V gene's germline CDR1 is SGHAT and CDR2 FQNNGV. The V gene lost 1 base and the J gene lost 1 base, with 8 bases spanning the gap. CDR3 size: 14 residues. CDR3 nucleotide sequence: TGTGCCAGCAGCTTAGTAGGGGCTTCCTACGAGCAGTACTTC. This codes for CASSLVGASYEQYF.

The CDR3 reads CAWSVQDDLEQYV. In nucleotides, the CDR3 is TGTGCCTGGAGTGTACAGGACGACTTGGAGCAGTACGTC. The J gene is TRBJ2-7, the V gene TRBV30; tentatively, D is TRBD1 (5 bases). Between the trimmed V and J ends, which lost 0 bases and 7 bases, there was a span of 13 bases. The CDR3 consists of 13 residues. CDR1 and CDR2 (germline): GTSNPN, SVGIG (reference sequence).

This clone was seen more than once but under ten times. The J gene is TRBJ2-1, the V gene TRBV3-1 (or the pseudogene TRBV3-2); TRBD1 aligns across 7 bases. This CDR3 is built from 16 residues. V lost 0 bases, J lost 4 bases, and 6 bases stayed unmatched. Germline V gives CDR1 LGHDT, CDR2 YNNKEL (reference sequence). As DNA, the CDR3 is TGTGCCAGCAGCCAAGAGCCAGGGGGAAGGTACAATGAGCAGTTCTTC. Translating gives CASSQEPGGRYNEQFF.

This rearrangement joins TRBV6-5 to TRBJ1-1; D unresolved. Germline V gene lookup returns CDR1 MNHEY and CDR2 SVGAGI. V was shortened by 6 bases and J by 12 bases, with 17 bases between the two germline ends. The CDR3 extends over 12 amino acids. CDR3 sequence reads: CASSSTKRASFF. In DNA, the CDR3 is TGTGCCAGCAGCTCGACGAAGAGGGCTTCTTTCTTT.

This clone was picked up one time. The chain recombines TRBV5-6 with TRBJ1-2; no definite D call. This CDR3 has 12 residues. The V gene lost 2 bases and the J gene lost 7 bases, with 9 bases spanning the gap. CDR1 is SGHDT, CDR2 YYEEEE, per germline. The CDR3 spells CASSFEQLGYTF. As DNA, the CDR3 is TGTGCCAGCAGCTTCGAACAGCTTGGCTACACCTTC.

J is TRBJ2-5 and V is TRBV5-1, with a tentative D call TRBD2 (5 bases). V lost 5 bases and J 5 bases, leaving 19 bases between the germline ends. Germline CDR1 is SGHRS and CDR2 is YFSETQ. CDR3 size: 15 residues. The CDR3 is CASRQELAVRETQYF. As DNA, the CDR3 is TGCGCCAGCAGGCAAGAGCTAGCTGTCAGGGAGACCCAGTACTTC. Together with reference TRBV5-1 and TRBJ2-5, the CDR3 gives the full variable domain: KAGVTQTPRYLIKTRGQQVTLSCSPISGHRSVSWYQQTPGQGLQFLFEYFSETQRNKGNFPGRFSGRQFSNSRSEMNVSTLELGDSALYLCASRQELAVRETQYFGPGTRLLVL.

This chain joins TRBV27 and TRBJ2-7, with 11 bases fitting TRBD1. The CDR3 runs 15 residues. Germline assignment: CDR1 MNHEY and CDR2 SMNVEV (reference sequence). V shed 2 bases and J 2 bases; nucleotides not matched to a gene: 2. This CDR3 reads CASSLEGQGAYEQYF. The CDR3, as DNA: TGTGCCAGCAGTTTAGAGGGACAGGGGGCCTACGAGCAGTACTTC.

The chain couples TRBV5-1 to TRBJ2-5; 8 bases map to TRBD2. The CDR3 runs 15 residues. V dropped 3 bases and J dropped 1; count of bases not matched to a gene: 5. Germline loops: CDR1 SGHRS, CDR2 YFSETQ. Here the CDR3 DNA reads TGCGCCAGCAGCTCGGCTAGCGGGCCCCAAGAGACCCAGTACTTC. Amino acid sequence: CASSSASGPQETQYF.

V and J are TRBV24-1 and TRBJ2-4; D perhaps matches TRBD1 (6 bases). The CDR3 totals 16 residues. Looked up from germline, CDR1 is KGHDR and CDR2 is SFDVKD. The V end was cut by 2 bases, the J end by 5 bases, with 15 bases between. The CDR3 reads CATSDSQSAGENIQYF. CDR3 DNA sequence: TGTGCCACCAGTGATTCTCAATCCGCAGGGGAAAACATTCAGTACTTC.

The chain uses TRBV7-9 and TRBJ1-4, with D unresolved. V was clipped by 5 bases and J by 11 bases, with 24 bases between them. Germline V gene data show CDR1 as SEHNR and CDR2 as FQNEAQ (reference sequence). The CDR3 extends over 16 amino acids. The CDR3 DNA reads as TGTGCCAGCAGCCCGGTCCCCGGACTCCATTGGTGGAAACTGTTTTTT. Protein: CASSPVPGLHWWKLFF.

This clone was found a few times. This chain joins TRBV5-1 and TRBJ1-1, with D perhaps matching TRBD1 (6 bases). Germline lookup yields CDR1 SGHRS and CDR2 YFSETQ. The V gene lost 5 bases and the J gene lost 6 bases, with 17 bases spanning the gap. The CDR3 is 14 residues long. CDR3 sequence: CASSSTGSGAEAFF. The CDR3 DNA reads as TGCGCCAGCAGTTCTACAGGGAGTGGGGCTGAAGCTTTCTTT.

The J gene is TRBJ2-3, the V gene TRBV24-1, with 7 bases identical to TRBD2. Germline CDR1 reads KGHDR; CDR2 reads SFDVKD. This CDR3 spans 15 amino acids. Trimming took 5 bases from V and 7 from J; bases not matched to a gene: 11. Here the CDR3 reads CATSVGGRAENTQYF. In nucleotides, the CDR3 is TGTGCCACCAGTGTTGGAGGGAGGGCCGAAAATACGCAGTATTTT.

A word on this clone: Within the sample, other DNA sequences also encode this same CDR3. The chain uses TRBV20-1 and TRBJ1-6; D not resolved. V lost 1 base, J lost 10 bases, and 5 bases lay in between. The length of the CDR3 is 11 residues. Per the germline V gene, CDR1 is DFQATT and CDR2 is SNEGSKA (reference sequence). The CDR3 spells CSARAGSPLHF. CDR3 in DNA: TGCAGTGCTAGAGCCGGGTCACCCCTCCACTTT.

CDR3 bases: TGTGCCAGCTCGGGACAGGGGTATGAAAAACTGTTTTTT. Encoded protein: CASSGQGYEKLFF. The rearrangement links TRBV2 to TRBJ1-4; 10 bases agree with TRBD1. Germline CDR1 is SNHLY and CDR2 is FYNNEI. Germline trimming cut 8 bases from V and 6 bases from J; bases unmatched to any gene: 3. This CDR3 spans 13 amino acids.

V gene TRBV15 combines with J gene TRBJ1-1; maybe TRBD1 (6 bases). Germline CDR1 and CDR2: LNHNV and YYDKDF (reference sequence). The CDR3 is 12 amino acids. Trimming took off 5 bases at V and 11 bases at J, with 15 bases between the two ends. This chain's CDR3 is CATSPRRGLAFF. For the CDR3, the DNA is TGTGCCACCAGCCCTCGTAGGGGGTTGGCTTTCTTT.